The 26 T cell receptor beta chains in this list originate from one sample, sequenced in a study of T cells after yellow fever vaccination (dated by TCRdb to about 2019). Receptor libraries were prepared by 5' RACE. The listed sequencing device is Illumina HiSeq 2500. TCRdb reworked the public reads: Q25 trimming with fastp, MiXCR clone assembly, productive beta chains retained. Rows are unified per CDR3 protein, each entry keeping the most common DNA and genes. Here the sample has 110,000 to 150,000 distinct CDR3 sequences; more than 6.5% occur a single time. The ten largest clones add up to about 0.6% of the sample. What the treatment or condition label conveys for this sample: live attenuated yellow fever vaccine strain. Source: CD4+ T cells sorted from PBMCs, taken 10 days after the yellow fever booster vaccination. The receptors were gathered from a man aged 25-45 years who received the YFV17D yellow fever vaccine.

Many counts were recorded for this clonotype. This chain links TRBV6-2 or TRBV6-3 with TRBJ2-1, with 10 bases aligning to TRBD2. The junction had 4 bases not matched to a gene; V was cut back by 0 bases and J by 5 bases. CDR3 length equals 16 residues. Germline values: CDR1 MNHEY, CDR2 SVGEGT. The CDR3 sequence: CASSYSGLAGDNEQFF. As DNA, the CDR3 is TGTGCCAGCAGTTACTCGGGTCTAGCGGGAGACAATGAGCAGTTCTTC.

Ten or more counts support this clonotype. CDR3 amino acids: CASSSLAGFSTDTQYF. Written as DNA, the CDR3 is TGCGCCAGCAGCTCGTTAGCGGGATTTAGCACAGATACGCAGTATTTT. The chain employs TRBV5-1 and TRBJ2-3; TRBD2 matches 8 bases. The CDR3 runs 16 residues. CDR1 and CDR2 from the germline V gene are SGHRS and YFSETQ. V shed 3 bases and J 0 bases; nucleotides not matched to a gene: 6. The full variable domain, rest sourced from reference TRBV5-1 and TRBJ2-3, is KAGVTQTPRYLIKTRGQQVTLSCSPISGHRSVSWYQQTPGQGLQFLFEYFSETQRNKGNFPGRFSGRQFSNSRSEMNVSTLELGDSALYLCASSSLAGFSTDTQYFGPGTRLTVL.

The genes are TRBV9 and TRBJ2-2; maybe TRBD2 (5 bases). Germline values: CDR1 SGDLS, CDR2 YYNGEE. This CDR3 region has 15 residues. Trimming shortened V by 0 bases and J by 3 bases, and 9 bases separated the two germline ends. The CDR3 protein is CASSVGGSYTGELFF. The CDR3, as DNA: TGTGCCAGCAGCGTAGGTGGGAGCTACACCGGGGAGCTGTTTTTT.

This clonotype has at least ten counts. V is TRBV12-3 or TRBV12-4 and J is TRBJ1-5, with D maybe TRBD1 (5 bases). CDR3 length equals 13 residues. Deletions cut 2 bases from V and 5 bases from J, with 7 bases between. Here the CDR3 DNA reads TGTGCCAGCAGTTTAATAGGGGATCAGCCCCAGCATTTT. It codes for CASSLIGDQPQHF.

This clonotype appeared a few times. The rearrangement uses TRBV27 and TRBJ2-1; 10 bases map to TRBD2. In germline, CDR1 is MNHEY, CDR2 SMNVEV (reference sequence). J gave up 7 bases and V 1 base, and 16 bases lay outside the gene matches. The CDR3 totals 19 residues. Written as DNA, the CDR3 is TGTGCCAGCAGTTTATTAGGGGGACGTGGGACTAGCGTCCCAAATGAGCAGTTCTTC. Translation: CASSLLGGRGTSVPNEQFF.

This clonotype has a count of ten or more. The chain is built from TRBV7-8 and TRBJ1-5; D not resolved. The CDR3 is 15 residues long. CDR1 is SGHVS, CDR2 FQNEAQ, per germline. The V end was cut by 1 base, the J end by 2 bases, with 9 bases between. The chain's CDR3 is CASSLGAAGNQPQHF. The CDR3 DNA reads TGTGCCAGCAGCTTAGGTGCGGCGGGCAATCAGCCCCAGCATTTT. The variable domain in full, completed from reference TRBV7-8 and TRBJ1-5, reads GAGVSQSPRYKVAKRGQDVALRCDPISGHVSLFWYQQALGQGPEFLTYFQNEAQLDKSGLPSDRFFAERPEGSVSTLKIQRTQQEDSAVYLCASSLGAAGNQPQHFGDGTRLSIL.

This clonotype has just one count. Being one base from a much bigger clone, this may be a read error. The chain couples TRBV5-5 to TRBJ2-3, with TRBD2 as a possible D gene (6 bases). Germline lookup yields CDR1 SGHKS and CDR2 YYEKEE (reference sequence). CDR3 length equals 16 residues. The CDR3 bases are TGTGCCAGCAGCCCCGACAGCGGAACTAGCACAGATGCGCAGTATTTT. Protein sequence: CASSPDSGTSTDAQYF.

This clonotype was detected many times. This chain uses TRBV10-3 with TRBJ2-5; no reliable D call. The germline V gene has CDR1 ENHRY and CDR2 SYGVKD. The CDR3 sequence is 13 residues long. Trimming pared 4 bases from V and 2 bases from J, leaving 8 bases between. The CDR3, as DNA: TGTGCCATCAGTGCGTCGATACAAGAGACCCAGTACTTC. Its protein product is CAISASIQETQYF.

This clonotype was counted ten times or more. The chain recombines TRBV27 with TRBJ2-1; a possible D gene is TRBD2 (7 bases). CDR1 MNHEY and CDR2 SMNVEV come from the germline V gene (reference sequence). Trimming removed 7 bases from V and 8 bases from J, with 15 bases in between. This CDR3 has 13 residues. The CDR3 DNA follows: TGTGCCAGCATGGGGGGGCTAAGGGATGAGCAGTTCTTC. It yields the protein CASMGGLRDEQFF.

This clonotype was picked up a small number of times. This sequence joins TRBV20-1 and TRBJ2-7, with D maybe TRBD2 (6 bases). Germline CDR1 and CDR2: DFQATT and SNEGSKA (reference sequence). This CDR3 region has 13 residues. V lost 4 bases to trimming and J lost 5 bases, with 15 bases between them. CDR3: CSAIRRDGHEQYF. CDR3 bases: TGCAGTGCTATCAGGCGGGATGGTCACGAGCAGTACTTC.

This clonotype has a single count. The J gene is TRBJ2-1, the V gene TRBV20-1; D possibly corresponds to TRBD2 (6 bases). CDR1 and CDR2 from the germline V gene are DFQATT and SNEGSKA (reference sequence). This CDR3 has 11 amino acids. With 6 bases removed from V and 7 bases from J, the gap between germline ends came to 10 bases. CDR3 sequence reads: CSASSGNEQFF. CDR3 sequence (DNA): TGCAGTGCCTCGAGCGGGAATGAGCAGTTCTTC.

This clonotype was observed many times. The CDR3 nucleotides are TGCAGCGCCTGGACATACGAGGGCTATGGCTACACCTTC. It is translated as CSAWTYEGYGYTF. The genes are TRBV29-1 and TRBJ1-2; possibly TRBD1 for D (5 bases). Germline loops: CDR1 SQVTM, CDR2 ANQGSEA. CDR3 length: 13 amino acids. The V and J ends lost 7 bases and 4 bases respectively, with 16 bases between them.

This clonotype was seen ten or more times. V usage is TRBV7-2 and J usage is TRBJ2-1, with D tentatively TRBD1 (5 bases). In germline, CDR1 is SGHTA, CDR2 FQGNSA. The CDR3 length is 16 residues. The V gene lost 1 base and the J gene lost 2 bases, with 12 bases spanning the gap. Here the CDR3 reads CASSLVREAPYNEQFF. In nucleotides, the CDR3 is TGTGCCAGCAGCTTAGTCAGGGAAGCTCCCTACAATGAGCAGTTCTTC. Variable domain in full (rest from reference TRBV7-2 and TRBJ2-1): GAGVSQSPSNKVTEKGKDVELRCDPISGHTALYWYRQSLGQGLEFLIYFQGNSAPDKSGLPSDRFSAERTGGSVSTLTIQRTQQEDSAVYLCASSLVREAPYNEQFFGPGTRLTVL.

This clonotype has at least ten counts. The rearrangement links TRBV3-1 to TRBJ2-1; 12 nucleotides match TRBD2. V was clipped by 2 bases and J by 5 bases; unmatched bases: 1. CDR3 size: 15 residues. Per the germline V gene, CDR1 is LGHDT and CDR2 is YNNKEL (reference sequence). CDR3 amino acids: CASSQRLAGDNEQFF. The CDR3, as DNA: TGTGCCAGCAGCCAAAGACTAGCGGGAGACAATGAGCAGTTCTTC.

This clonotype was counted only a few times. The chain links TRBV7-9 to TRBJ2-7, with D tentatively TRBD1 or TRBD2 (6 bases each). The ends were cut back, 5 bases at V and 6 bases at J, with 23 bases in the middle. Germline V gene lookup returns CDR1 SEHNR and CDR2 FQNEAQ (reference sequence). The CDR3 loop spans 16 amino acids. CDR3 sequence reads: CASSPSRDTSISEQYF. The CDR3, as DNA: TGTGCCAGCAGCCCTTCGCGGGACACCAGTATCTCCGAGCAGTACTTC.

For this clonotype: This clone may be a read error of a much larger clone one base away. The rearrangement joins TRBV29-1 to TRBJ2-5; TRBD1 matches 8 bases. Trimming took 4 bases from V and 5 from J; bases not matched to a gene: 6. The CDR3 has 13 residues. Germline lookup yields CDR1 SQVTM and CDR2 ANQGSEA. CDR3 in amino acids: CSVAGQVVETQYF. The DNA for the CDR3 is TGCAGCGTTGCGGGACAGGTGGTCGAGACCCAGTACTTC.

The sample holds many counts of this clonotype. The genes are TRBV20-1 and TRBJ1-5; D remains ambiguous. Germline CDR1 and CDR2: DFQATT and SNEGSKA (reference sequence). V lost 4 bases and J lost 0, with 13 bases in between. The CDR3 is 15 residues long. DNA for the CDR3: TGCAGTGCTACGGAGGCAGATACTAGCAATCAGCCCCAGCATTTT. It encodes CSATEADTSNQPQHF.

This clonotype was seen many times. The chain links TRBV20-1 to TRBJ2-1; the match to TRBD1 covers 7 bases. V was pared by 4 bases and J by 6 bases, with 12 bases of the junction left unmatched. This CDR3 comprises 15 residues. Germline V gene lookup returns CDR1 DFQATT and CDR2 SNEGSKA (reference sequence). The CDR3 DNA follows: TGCAGTGCTATTGACTTCCGGACAGGAACCAATGAGCAGTTCTTC. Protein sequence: CSAIDFRTGTNEQFF.

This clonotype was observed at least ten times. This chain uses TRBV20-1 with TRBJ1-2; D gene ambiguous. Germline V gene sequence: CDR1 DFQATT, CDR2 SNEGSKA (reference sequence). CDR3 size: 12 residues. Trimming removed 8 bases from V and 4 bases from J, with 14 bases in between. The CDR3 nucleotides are TGCAGTCCCCACCCGGATCTCTATGGCTACACCTTC. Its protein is CSPHPDLYGYTF.

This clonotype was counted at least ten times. CDR3 sequence: CASSRRQGITGELFF. The CDR3 DNA reads TGTGCCAGCAGTCGACGACAGGGGATAACCGGGGAGCTGTTTTTT. The chain uses TRBV12-3 or TRBV12-4 and TRBJ2-2, with 8 bases matching TRBD1. The junction had 7 bases not matched to a gene; V was cut back by 5 bases and J by 5 bases. This CDR3 contains 15 residues.

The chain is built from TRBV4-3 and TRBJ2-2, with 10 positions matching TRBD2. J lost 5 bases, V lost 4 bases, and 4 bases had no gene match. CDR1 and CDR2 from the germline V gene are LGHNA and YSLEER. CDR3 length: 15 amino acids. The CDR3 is CASSLGLAETGELFF. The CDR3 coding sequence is TGCGCCAGCAGCCTTGGACTAGCGGAAACCGGGGAGCTGTTTTTT.

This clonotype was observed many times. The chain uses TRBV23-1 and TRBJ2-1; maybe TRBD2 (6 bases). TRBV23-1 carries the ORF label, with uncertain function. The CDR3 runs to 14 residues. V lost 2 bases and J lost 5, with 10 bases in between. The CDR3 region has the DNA TGCGCCAGCAGTCAAGAGGGAGGCGACAATGAGCAGTTCTTC. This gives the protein CASSQEGGDNEQFF.

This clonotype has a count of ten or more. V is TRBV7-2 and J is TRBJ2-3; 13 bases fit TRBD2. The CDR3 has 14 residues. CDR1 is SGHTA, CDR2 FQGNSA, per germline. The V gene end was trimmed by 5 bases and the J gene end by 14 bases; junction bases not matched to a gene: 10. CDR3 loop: CASSTPELAGGPYF. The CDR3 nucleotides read TGTGCCAGCAGCACCCCGGAACTAGCGGGAGGGCCGTATTTT.

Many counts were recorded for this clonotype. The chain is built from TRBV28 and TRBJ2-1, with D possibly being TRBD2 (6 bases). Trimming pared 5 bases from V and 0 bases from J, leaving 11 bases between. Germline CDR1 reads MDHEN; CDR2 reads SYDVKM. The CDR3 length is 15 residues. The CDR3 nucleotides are TGTGCCAGCAGTAGAGCGGGCAGCTCCTACAATGAGCAGTTCTTC. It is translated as CASSRAGSSYNEQFF.

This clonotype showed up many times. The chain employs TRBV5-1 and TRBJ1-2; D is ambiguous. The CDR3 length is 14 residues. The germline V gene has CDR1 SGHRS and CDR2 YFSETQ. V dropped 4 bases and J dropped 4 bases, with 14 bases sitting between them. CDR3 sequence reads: CASSLPGSGYGYTF. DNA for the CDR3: TGCGCCAGCAGCCTCCCCGGGAGCGGCTATGGCTACACCTTC.

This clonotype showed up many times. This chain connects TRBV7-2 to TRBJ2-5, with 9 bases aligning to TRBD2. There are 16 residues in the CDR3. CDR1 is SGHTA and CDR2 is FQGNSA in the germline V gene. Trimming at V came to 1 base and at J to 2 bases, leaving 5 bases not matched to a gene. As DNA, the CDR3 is TGTGCCAGCAGCTTAGGGCCTAGCGGGGTACAAGAGACCCAGTACTTC. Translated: CASSLGPSGVQETQYF. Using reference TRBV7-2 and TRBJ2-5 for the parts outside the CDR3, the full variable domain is GAGVSQSPSNKVTEKGKDVELRCDPISGHTALYWYRQSLGQGLEFLIYFQGNSAPDKSGLPSDRFSAERTGGSVSTLTIQRTQQEDSAVYLCASSLGPSGVQETQYFGPGTRLLVL.